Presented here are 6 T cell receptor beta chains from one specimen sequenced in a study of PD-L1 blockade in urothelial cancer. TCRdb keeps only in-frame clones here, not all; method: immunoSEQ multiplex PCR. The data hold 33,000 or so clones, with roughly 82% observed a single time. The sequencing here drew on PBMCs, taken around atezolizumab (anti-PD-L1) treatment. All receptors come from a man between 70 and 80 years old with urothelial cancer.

The CDR3 is CASSLAGQGVGEQYF. CDR3 DNA sequence: TGTGCCAGCAGCTTAGCGGGTCAGGGGGTTGGCGAGCAGTACTTC. The chain is built from TRBV7-2 and TRBJ2-7; 7 nucleotides line up with TRBD1. CDR3 length equals 15 residues. Trimming cost V 0 bases and J 6 bases; bases outside gene matches: 8. Per the germline V gene, CDR1 is SGHTA and CDR2 is FQGNSA.

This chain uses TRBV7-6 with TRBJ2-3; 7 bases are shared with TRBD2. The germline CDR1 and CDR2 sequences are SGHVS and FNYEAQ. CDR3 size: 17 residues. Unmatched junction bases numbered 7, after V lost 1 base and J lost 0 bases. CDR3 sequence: CASSLDPAGTSTDTQYF. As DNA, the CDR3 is TGTGCCAGCAGCTTAGACCCAGCGGGGACTAGCACAGATACGCAGTATTTT.

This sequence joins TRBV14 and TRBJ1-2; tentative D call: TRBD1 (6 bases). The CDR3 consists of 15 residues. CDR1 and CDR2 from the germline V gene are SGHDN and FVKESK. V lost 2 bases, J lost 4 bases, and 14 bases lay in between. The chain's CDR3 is CASSQFAGAGYGYTF. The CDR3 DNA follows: TGTGCCAGCAGCCAATTTGCAGGGGCCGGCTATGGCTACACCTTC.

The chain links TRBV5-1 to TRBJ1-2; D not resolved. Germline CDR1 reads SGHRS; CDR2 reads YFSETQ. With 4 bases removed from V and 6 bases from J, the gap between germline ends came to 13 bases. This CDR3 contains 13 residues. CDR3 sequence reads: CASSTNGVDGYTF. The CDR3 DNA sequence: TGCGCCAGCAGCACAAACGGGGTGGATGGCTACACCTTC.

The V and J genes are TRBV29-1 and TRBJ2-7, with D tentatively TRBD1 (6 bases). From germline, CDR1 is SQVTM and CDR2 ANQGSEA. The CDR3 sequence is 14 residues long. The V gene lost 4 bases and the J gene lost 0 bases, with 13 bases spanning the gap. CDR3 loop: CSVGFGRGSYEQYF. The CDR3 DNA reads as TGCAGCGTTGGATTTGGCAGGGGCTCCTACGAGCAGTACTTC.

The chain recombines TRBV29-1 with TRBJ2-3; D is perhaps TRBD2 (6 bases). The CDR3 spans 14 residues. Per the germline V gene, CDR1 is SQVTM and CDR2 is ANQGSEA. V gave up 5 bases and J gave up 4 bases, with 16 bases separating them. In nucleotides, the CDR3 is TGCAGCGTTCGGCGCAGGGAGGTGGCAGATACGCAGTATTTT. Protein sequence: CSVRRREVADTQYF.